The 24 T cell receptor beta chains presented below share a single source sample, sequenced in a study of OX40 agonist ivuxolimab in advanced cancers. The library came from the immunoSEQ multiplex PCR assay. Held by TCRdb, this immuneACCESS table contains in-frame sequences only and omits some clones. Under half of the omission traces to an unresolved V gene where checked; the cause of the rest is unknown. The sample table lists around 58,000 clones, about 89% of them with a count of one. The ten largest make up 1.4% of the sample. The input for sequencing was CD4+ or CD8+ T cells sorted from blood, taken in a trial of the OX40 agonist ivuxolimab. The receptors were gathered from an adult with an advanced solid tumor such as melanoma, head and neck, liver or kidney cancer.

The chain uses TRBV6-5 and TRBJ1-1; no definite D call. Germline lookup yields CDR1 MNHEY and CDR2 SVGAGI. V lost 7 bases and J lost 0, with 9 bases in between. The CDR3 is made up of 13 amino acids. Here the CDR3 reads CASMTDMNTEAFF. CDR3 in DNA: TGTGCCAGCATGACGGATATGAACACTGAAGCTTTCTTT.

The chain joins TRBV6-5 to TRBJ2-5; D might be TRBD1 (6 bases). Judging by the DNA end, TRBJ2-7 fits better; the J call may be wrong. CDR1 is MNHEY and CDR2 is SVGAGI in the germline V gene. The CDR3 contains 15 residues. DNA of the CDR3: TGTGCCAGTACCTCCTCCTCGACAGGAAACTACGAGCAGTACTTC. Translating it yields CASTSSSTGNYEQYF.

The genes are TRBV2 and TRBJ2-1, with 13 positions matching TRBD2. The CDR3 is 16 residues long. Germline V gene sequence: CDR1 SNHLY, CDR2 FYNNEI. Unmatched junction bases numbered 15, after V lost 7 bases and J lost 12 bases. The CDR3 spells CASTPRTSGSKSGQFF. In DNA form, the CDR3 reads TGTGCCAGCACTCCCCGGACTAGCGGGAGTAAGAGTGGGCAGTTCTTC.

The V gene is TRBV18, the J gene TRBJ2-3; perhaps D is TRBD1 or TRBD2 (5 bases each). The germline V and J ends were trimmed by 3 bases and 2 bases, with 6 bases remaining between them. Germline lookup yields CDR1 KGHSH and CDR2 LQKENI. This CDR3 is built from 13 residues. The CDR3 sequence: CASSPGTTDTQYF. CDR3 nucleotides: TGTGCCAGCTCACCGGGGACCACAGATACGCAGTATTTT.

The CDR3 nucleotides are TGTGCCAGCAGACGACAGTCTGAAGCTTTCTTT. Translation gives CASRRQSEAFF. This chain uses TRBV6-1 with TRBJ1-1, with D possibly matching TRBD1 (5 bases). The germline gives CDR1 MNHNS, CDR2 SASEGT. V was clipped by 6 bases and J by 6 bases, with 8 bases between them. CDR3 length: 11 amino acids.

The count of this clone is one. The CDR3 loop reads CASSPRGHDTGELFF. The CDR3 region has the DNA TGCGCCAGCAGTCCTAGGGGGCATGACACCGGGGAGCTGTTTTTT. V usage is TRBV5-1 and J usage is TRBJ2-2; TRBD1 agrees at 7 bases. The V gene end was trimmed by 5 bases and the J gene end by 3 bases; junction bases not matched to a gene: 7. The germline gives CDR1 SGHRS, CDR2 YFSETQ. CDR3 length: 15 amino acids.

This clone has a handful of counts. The chain joins TRBV6-5 to TRBJ2-2, with no clear D. Germline-derived CDR1 and CDR2 are MNHEY and SVGAGI. The CDR3 spans 12 residues. Trimming pared 8 bases from V and 4 bases from J, leaving 8 bases between. DNA for the CDR3: TGTGCCAGCCAACCGAGCACCGGGGAGCTGTTTTTT. It encodes CASQPSTGELFF.

This chain links TRBV7-3 with TRBJ2-2, with D maybe TRBD2 (5 bases). In germline, CDR1 is SGHTA, CDR2 FQGTGA. The V end was cut by 2 bases, the J end by 5 bases, with 21 bases between. The CDR3 loop spans 18 amino acids. The CDR3: CASSLRPPTGRGTGELFF. As DNA, the CDR3 is TGTGCCAGCAGCTTACGCCCCCCTACGGGGAGAGGGACCGGGGAGCTGTTTTTT.

This sequence joins TRBV28 and TRBJ1-2; perhaps TRBD1 as D (6 bases). The germline V gene has CDR1 MDHEN and CDR2 SYDVKM. The CDR3 sequence is 12 residues long. V lost 6 bases and J lost 4, with 9 bases in between. The CDR3 DNA is TGTGCCAGCAGAGGGGGAGCCTATGGCTACACCTTC. Translation: CASRGGAYGYTF.

The CDR3 reads CASSLAASEATQYF. In nucleotides, the CDR3 is TGTGCCAGCAGCTTGGCGGCTAGCGAAGCTACGCAGTATTTT. The chain is built from TRBV5-4 and TRBJ2-3, with a tentative D call TRBD2 (6 bases). Germline values: CDR1 SGHNT, CDR2 YYREEE (reference sequence). The CDR3 spans 14 residues. V lost 0 bases to trimming and J lost 8 bases, with 13 bases between them. Using reference TRBV5-4 and TRBJ2-3 for the parts outside the CDR3, the full variable domain is ETGVTQSPTHLIKTRGQQVTLRCSSQSGHNTVSWYQQALGQGPQFIFQYYREEENGRGNFPPRFSGLQFPNYSSELNVNALELDDSALYLCASSLAASEATQYFGPGTRLTVL.

This rearrangement joins TRBV28 to TRBJ1-6; weak D call: TRBD1 (5 bases). CDR1 and CDR2 from the germline V gene are MDHEN and SYDVKM. Trimming left V 6 bases short and J 7 bases short, with 10 bases between. The CDR3 runs 13 residues. The chain's CDR3 is CASRRDRNSPLHF. The DNA of the CDR3 is TGTGCCAGCAGGCGGGACCGAAATTCACCCCTCCACTTT.

The J gene is TRBJ2-7, the V gene TRBV19; D possibly corresponds to TRBD1 (5 bases). V was clipped by 0 bases and J by 6 bases, with 9 bases between them. CDR1 and CDR2 from the germline V gene are LNHDA and SQIVND (reference sequence). The CDR3 runs to 13 residues. This CDR3 reads CASSIDARAEQYF. CDR3 DNA sequence: TGTGCCAGTAGTATAGACGCCAGGGCCGAGCAGTACTTC. Looking up the rest from reference TRBV19 and TRBJ2-7 gives the full variable domain: DGGITQSPKYLFRKEGQNVTLSCEQNLNHDAMYWYRQDPGQGLRLIYYSQIVNDFQKGDIAEGYSVSREKKESFPLTVTSAQKNPTAFYLCASSIDARAEQYFGPGTRLTVT.

CDR3 DNA: TGTGCCAGCGAGGTGTATGGAGGATCCTACGAGCAGTACTTC. This translates into CASEVYGGSYEQYF. V and J are TRBV6-6 and TRBJ2-7; weak D call: TRBD2 (5 bases). The CDR3 consists of 14 residues. Germline V gives CDR1 MNHNY, CDR2 SVGAGI (reference sequence). V was pared by 8 bases and J by 1 base, with 15 bases between.

V is TRBV27 and J is TRBJ2-1; D is possibly TRBD1 or TRBD2 (6 bases each). CDR1 is MNHEY, CDR2 SMNVEV, per germline (reference sequence). The CDR3 covers 15 residues. The germline V and J ends were trimmed by 5 bases and 5 bases, with 16 bases remaining between them. CDR3 residues: CASSAWGAGHNEQFF. In DNA, the CDR3 is TGTGCCAGCAGTGCGTGGGGGGCAGGTCACAATGAGCAGTTCTTC.

The CDR3 here is CASRRGEHGYTF. The CDR3 nucleotides read TGCGCCAGCAGGAGGGGCGAGCATGGCTACACCTTC. This rearrangement joins TRBV5-1 to TRBJ1-2, with a weak D call TRBD1 (5 bases). CDR3 size: 12 residues. Germline lookup yields CDR1 SGHRS and CDR2 YFSETQ. The germline V and J ends were trimmed by 5 bases and 6 bases, with 11 bases remaining between them.

This chain uses TRBV18 with TRBJ2-1, with D unresolved. Looked up from germline, CDR1 is KGHSH and CDR2 is LQKENI. Deletions cut 3 bases from V and 0 bases from J, with 6 bases between. The CDR3 runs to 14 residues. The CDR3 DNA sequence: TGTGCCAGCTCACCGGGCAGCTCCTACAATGAGCAGTTCTTC. Translated, it gives CASSPGSSYNEQFF.

This clone has just one count. CDR3 in DNA: TGTGCCAGCAGCTCGGGACTAGATGGGGATACGCAGTATTTT. Translating gives CASSSGLDGDTQYF. This sequence joins TRBV7-9 and TRBJ2-3; TRBD2 aligns across 8 bases. This CDR3 is built from 14 residues. Germline CDR1 and CDR2: SEHNR and FQNEAQ (reference sequence). The V segment lost 4 bases and the J segment 6 bases; nucleotides outside the gene matches: 6.

The CDR3 DNA reads as TGCGCCAGCAGTGTTTCGGGGACTAGCGGGGGGAATGAGCAGTTCTTC. It translates to CASSVSGTSGGNEQFF. This chain uses TRBV10-1 with TRBJ2-1, with TRBD2 matching over 15 bases. The ends lost 4 bases at V and 7 bases at J; junction bases unmatched: 5. Germline CDR1 and CDR2: WNHNN and SYGVQD (reference sequence). There are 16 residues in the CDR3.

This clone was detected only once. CDR3 coding DNA: TGTGCCAGTAGTCGGGCGGGCCACTCTGGGGCCAACGTCCTGACTTTC. It encodes CASSRAGHSGANVLTF. The chain combines TRBV19 with TRBJ2-6; D may be TRBD2 (5 bases). This CDR3 contains 16 residues. Trimming removed 5 bases at V and 0 bases at J, with 11 bases between. The germline V gene has CDR1 LNHDA and CDR2 SQIVND (reference sequence).

This rearrangement joins TRBV28 to TRBJ1-5; unclear D gene. V lost 11 bases, J lost 0 bases, and 8 bases lay in between. Germline CDR1 is MDHEN and CDR2 is SYDVKM. The CDR3 extends over 12 amino acids. This CDR3 is CACRRSNQPQHF. Here the CDR3 DNA reads TGTGCCTGCCGGCGTAGCAATCAGCCCCAGCATTTT.

The V call is TRBV10-3, the J call TRBJ2-7; D may be TRBD1 (5 bases). Per the germline V gene, CDR1 is ENHRY and CDR2 is SYGVKD. The V end was cut by 11 bases, the J end by 2 bases, with 13 bases between. There are 12 residues in the CDR3. The CDR3 sequence is CAAQDSPYEQYF. DNA of the CDR3: TGTGCCGCCCAAGACAGTCCCTACGAGCAGTACTTC.

The V and J genes are TRBV7-2 and TRBJ2-1; D is perhaps TRBD1 (5 bases). Germline CDR1 is SGHTA and CDR2 is FQGNSA. V was pared by 4 bases and J by 7 bases, with 14 bases between. The CDR3 is made up of 14 amino acids. Written as DNA, the CDR3 is TGTGCCAGCAGCTCAAACAGGTTGGGGAATGAGCAGTTCTTC. Residues: CASSSNRLGNEQFF.

V and J are TRBV28 and TRBJ2-7; TRBD1 is a possible D gene (6 bases). CDR3 length: 12 amino acids. Per the germline V gene, CDR1 is MDHEN and CDR2 is SYDVKM. V dropped 7 bases and J dropped 3 bases, with 10 bases sitting between them. CDR3 loop: CASIGGRYEQYF. The CDR3 nucleotides read TGTGCCAGCATAGGGGGACGCTACGAGCAGTACTTC.

This clone was seen a single time. V and J are TRBV9 and TRBJ1-1; maybe TRBD1 (5 bases). Trimming removed 0 bases from V and 1 base from J, with 16 bases in between. Germline V gives CDR1 SGDLS, CDR2 YYNGEE. This CDR3 spans 17 amino acids. CDR3 region: CASSVGGGLQRNTEAFF. The DNA for the CDR3 is TGTGCCAGCAGCGTAGGGGGCGGGCTACAGAGGAACACTGAAGCTTTCTTT.